The T cell receptor beta chain under discussion was sequenced for a study of cytomegalovirus exposure and HLA in healthy donors (dated by TCRdb to the late 2010s). Regarding the study in general: According to an earlier analysis of 587 of the donors, about 179 million T cells yielded some 120 million unique TCR beta sequences and approximately 300 Gb of sequence data. An early release that covered several hundred HLA-typed donors contained about 300 gigabases of sequencing data and 80 million or so unique TCR sequences. Of the roughly 410 genotyped donors, less than 85% were placed in the genetic ancestry cluster associated with self-reported Caucasian donors. The study was designed to test whether signatures of past pathogen exposure could be identified by cataloging public T cell receptors. Using immunosequencing, the study profiled T cell repertoires from fewer than 700 subjects and related those repertoires to cytomegalovirus serostatus. Besides the first cohort of roughly 640 subjects, a separate validation cohort made up of 120 different subjects was used. To predict cytomegalovirus infection status, the study combined high-throughput TCR immunosequencing, statistical association of individual TCRs with disease status, and machine learning. In a later analysis, previously published TCR beta repertoires from 666 donors were re-analyzed and high-resolution HLA genotyping was added so that TCR occurrence patterns could be studied. The later analysis used no new phenotypic data to find candidate immune exposures, relying instead on TCR beta sequences and their occurrence across donors. An earlier analysis of 587 of the donors applied high-throughput TCR beta sequencing to assess whether each TCR beta V gene segment acted as functional or pseudogenic. Donor age, sex, ethnicity and CMV serostatus were collected together with the repertoire data. In a later genetic analysis, genome-wide SNP genotypes for about 55% of the roughly 670 donors were used, and that subset was treated as a discovery cohort. All discovery cohort repertoires had been generated using a single sequencing platform. Class I and class II HLA loci were covered by the typing at four-digit resolution. Typing coverage differed by locus: A, B, C, DRB1 and DQB1 were typed in about 629-640 donors, DQA1 in roughly 510, DPA1 in some 610, and DPB1 in around 490. Roughly 5 DR-DQ haplotypes were handled as single units for association and clustering, since linkage in the cohort was strong. On average, roughly 250,000 unique TCR beta nucleotide sequences were sequenced per donor among about 400 genotyped donors of the cohort, with approximately 18% of those sequences being non-productive.

Concerning this clone: The antigen it recognizes is unknown. It has no much larger one-base neighbor in the sample; base qualities were not kept.

Library creation used the immunoSEQ multiplex PCR assay. A mixture of 60 forward primers for TCR Vbeta segments and 13 reverse primers for TCR Jbeta segments was used in the multiplex PCR. Amplification of the CDR3 region of rearranged TCR beta genes was performed with a multiplex PCR assay on genomic DNA. Amplified TCR beta libraries were sequenced as 87-base-pair reads on the Illumina HiSeq System. The original pipeline was this. In a later analysis, some 80 million unique TCR beta chains were counted across the approximately 640 repertoires, and roughly 11 million of these chains were shared by at least two donors. Raw reads were error-corrected and collapsed into unique sequences with a nearest-neighbor algorithm that merged closely related sequences to remove PCR and sequencing errors. CDR3 sequences were aligned to IMGT reference sequences to assign V, D and J gene segments. For a sequence to be retained, at least a six-nucleotide match to both a V gene segment and a J gene segment was required. Rearrangements were classified as productive when the CDR3 lacked stop codons and remained in frame with V and J, and all other rearrangements were classified as non-productive. Following IMGT convention, CDR3 was defined as the stretch from the second conserved V-encoded cysteine up to the conserved J-encoded phenylalanine. The earlier analysis of approximately 590 of the donors excluded any sequence lacking an unambiguous match to a single V gene segment. An earlier analysis of 587 of the donors called V segments functional above 56.7% productive rearrangements and segregating when the between-donor standard deviation exceeded 5%. A statistical classification framework was developed to diagnose cytomegalovirus status using the catalog of TCR beta chain sequences. V and J gene assignment, in a later analysis, came from comparing TCR nucleotide sequences with IMGT/GENE-DB human TR gene sequences. In a later analysis, CDR3 sequences and most-parsimonious VDJ recombination scenarios were assigned using the TCRdist pipeline. A later analysis defined each TCR beta chain by its CDR3 amino acid sequence plus V-gene family, and excluded reads lacking a unique V-gene family. To address suspected cross-contamination and a sequencing artifact, a later analysis removed 550 to 750 highly shared, low-generation-probability nucleotide sequences. In a later analysis, a clonal expansion index for each public chain was calculated from normalized within-repertoire ranks of inferred template counts. In a later analysis, generation probabilities were computed using a VDJ recombination model fitted to out-of-frame rearrangements, and the results were checked against IGoR. Hypergeometric tests were used in a later analysis to score TCR-TCR, TCR-HLA and TCR-CMV co-occurrence, with a repertoire-size bias correction applied to the TCR pairs. A later analysis estimated false discovery rates by permuting HLA or CMV assignments 20 times. In a later analysis, co-occurring TCRs were grouped using DBSCAN, with TCRdist sequence similarity added in when clustering inside HLA-allele-positive subsets. For co-occurrence clustering, repertoires with fewer than 30,000 or more than 120,000 public chains were excluded, along with several repertoires with anomalous nucleotide sharing. This immuneACCESS table, as held by TCRdb, lists in-frame sequences with V and J called but not all clones. Of the missing ones, under half trace to an unresolved V gene in checked studies; the others have no known cause. The V and J calls and the clone size are those of that table, but D and trimming were determined from the DNA. The sample contains about 200,000 clones, roughly 83% of them found a single time. The top ten clones comprise 1.4% of the sample.

The cohort comprised some 680 healthy bone marrow donors. All cohort members were sampled while nominally healthy, although unrecorded immune exposures were likely present. The donor tested CMV seronegative and was one of the 352 seronegative cohort members. Every donor gave a peripheral blood sample, and the peripheral blood mononuclear cells from that sample were used for TCR beta sequencing. Genomic DNA extraction from the blood cell samples was performed with the Qiagen DNeasy Blood Extraction Kit. What the research found in general, with its limitations: The sequencing pipeline was judged likely to have produced a cluster of highly shared sequence variants as a technical artifact. In a later analysis, HLA-associated TCR beta chains were found to be more clonally expanded and to have lower generation probabilities than equally common non-associated chains. Because some donors lacked HLA typing at each locus, the association tests relied only on the typed subset. Compared with the 666-donor mean, donors in an Asian-associated ancestry cluster had fewer N-insertions in productive TCRs, according to a later genetic analysis. V-gene and J-gene trimming of TCR beta chains was associated with a missense DCLRE1C variant in a later genetic analysis, and the association was replicated in an independent cohort. The classifier was reported to diagnose cytomegalovirus status with high specificity and sensitivity in both the original cohort and the validation cohort. Across donors, most TCR sequences were observed very rarely, whereas some public TCRs were present in many individuals. At a false discovery rate of 0.05, a later analysis linked 16,000 or so TCR beta sequences to specific HLA alleles. Broadly in line with IMGT annotations, most TCR beta V segments showed up in productive rearrangements about 87% or about 30% of the time in an earlier analysis of around 600 of the donors. A later analysis reported that several top co-occurrence clusters appeared linked to parvovirus B19, influenza, CMV and Epstein-Barr virus. Assigning TCR associations to individual alleles was difficult when HLA alleles, especially DR and DQ, strongly co-occurred. Correlated functional status among segregating V segments might reflect linkage disequilibrium, but an unknown experimental factor could not be ruled out. It was suggested by the authors that the approach could potentially be generalized to other disease states and immunological phenotypes. A further reported finding was that TCR beta sequences accurately predicted the HLA-A and HLA-B alleles for most subjects in the first cohort. Three of the identified cytomegalovirus-associated TCR beta chains were confirmed in vitro to be specific for cytomegalovirus antigens. CMV serostatus was the only immune exposure information available for the cohort. Because counts were too low, about 17 rarely observed V segments, including chromosome 9 orphons, were excluded from the earlier analysis of under 650 of the donors. A later analysis found that TCR association rates varied across HLA loci, with DRB1 alleles showing the most associated TCRs and HLA-C alleles the fewest. Most CMV-associated TCR beta chains appeared to be HLA-restricted in a later analysis, and the HLA associations seemed to be driven largely by CMV exposure. This cohort had only TCR beta chains sequenced, and the lack of alpha or paired-chain data limited which features could be detected. Presence/absence analyses assumed roughly uniform sequencing depth across donors, an assumption that may not hold. In the study, approximately 150 TCR beta chains were listed as associated with cytomegalovirus.

The TCR comes from a girl aged 5-17 years in good health and CMV-seronegative. Sequenced: PBMCs.

The nucleotide sequence is given as TGCGCCAGCAGCCAAGTGGAGGGAGATACTGAAGCTTTCTTT. Translation gives CASSQVEGDTEAFF. This receptor chain uses TRBV4-3 and TRBJ1-1; no D gene is confidently identified. From the germline V gene, CDR1 is LGHNA and CDR2 is YSLEER. From the cysteine up to the phenylalanine, the CDR3 has a length of 14 residues. Only the CDR3 DNA is retained, 42 bases long and in frame from the first base. V drops 1 base and J drops 5 bases, leaving 11 bases in between.